These 13 T cell receptor beta chains were sequenced from one sample in a study of monozygotic twins with inflammatory bowel disease. Using the 5' RACE reads, TCRdb records one entry per CDR3 protein without DNA. This sample's table reports 330,000 or so distinct CDR3 sequences. What was sequenced was blood. These receptors came from a human donor with ulcerative colitis or Crohn's disease, or a healthy co-twin of an affected twin (not recorded which).

This chain joins TRBV7-2 and TRBJ1-5. Germline V gives CDR1 SGHTA, CDR2 FQGNSA. The CDR3 sequence is 13 residues long. CDR3 amino acids: CASSFTENQPQHF.

The chain uses TRBV7-2 and TRBJ2-4. Germline V lookup: CDR1 SGHTA, CDR2 FQGNSA. The CDR3 is 16 amino acids. The CDR3 loop reads CASSSHPTWVGNIQYF.

The chain couples TRBV6-2 or TRBV6-3 to TRBJ1-5. The CDR3 consists of 13 residues. Germline V gene data show CDR1 as MNHEY and CDR2 as SVGEGT. The CDR3 sequence: CASSYRGNQPQHF.

The gene calls are TRBV20-1 and TRBJ1-5; the TCRdb D gene call, TRBD1, has no DNA to confirm it. CDR1 and CDR2 from the germline V gene are DFQATT and SNEGSKA (reference sequence). The CDR3 contains 16 residues. The CDR3 loop is CSASDRGRGGNQPQHF.

This rearrangement joins TRBV11-2 to TRBJ2-4; without DNA, the TCRdb call of TRBD1 cannot be checked. This CDR3 contains 13 residues. Looked up from germline, CDR1 is SGHAT and CDR2 is FQNNGV. The CDR3 is CASSLRPPNIQYF.

The chain links TRBV7-2 to TRBJ2-7; TCRdb names TRBD2, which stays unverified in the absence of DNA. The germline V gene encodes CDR1 SGHTA and CDR2 FQGNSA. The length of the CDR3 is 15 residues. CDR3 loop: CASSPRGAGPYEQYF.

This chain joins TRBV4-1 and TRBJ2-5; TCRdb designates TRBD2, a call that cannot be tested without DNA. The germline gives CDR1 MGHRA, CDR2 YSYEKL. The CDR3 length is 16 residues. The CDR3 sequence: CASSRRLAGGQQTQYF.

This chain links TRBV6-6 with TRBJ1-1. Germline V gene lookup returns CDR1 MNHNY and CDR2 SVGAGI (reference sequence). The CDR3 runs 14 residues. The chain's CDR3 is CASSYATSNTEAFF.

The rearrangement joins TRBV4-1 to TRBJ2-7; TCRdb's D call, TRBD2, is unchecked because there is no DNA. This CDR3 has 15 residues. Germline V gene lookup returns CDR1 MGHRA and CDR2 YSYEKL. The CDR3 protein is CASSQRTSGQYEQYF.

This chain uses TRBV6-1 with TRBJ1-5; TCRdb names TRBD1, which stays unverified in the absence of DNA. Germline V lookup: CDR1 MNHNS, CDR2 SASEGT. This CDR3 comprises 15 residues. CDR3 loop: CASSEGDSSNQSQHF.

V usage is TRBV19 and J usage is TRBJ2-1; as DNA is missing, the TRBD1 call by TCRdb cannot be tested. The CDR3 is 15 residues long. Germline values: CDR1 LNHDA, CDR2 SQIVND (reference sequence). CDR3 amino acids: CASSMGARGRNEQFF.

V gene TRBV5-1 combines with J gene TRBJ1-4; TCRdb names TRBD1, which stays unverified in the absence of DNA. The CDR3 consists of 18 residues. The germline V gene encodes CDR1 SGHRS and CDR2 YFSETQ. The CDR3 sequence is CASSFRPGTGSGDEKLFF.

CDR3: CASSLLGTGADEQYF. This chain joins TRBV12-3 or TRBV12-4 and TRBJ2-7; absent DNA, TCRdb's TRBD1 call cannot be checked. The CDR3 is made up of 15 amino acids.